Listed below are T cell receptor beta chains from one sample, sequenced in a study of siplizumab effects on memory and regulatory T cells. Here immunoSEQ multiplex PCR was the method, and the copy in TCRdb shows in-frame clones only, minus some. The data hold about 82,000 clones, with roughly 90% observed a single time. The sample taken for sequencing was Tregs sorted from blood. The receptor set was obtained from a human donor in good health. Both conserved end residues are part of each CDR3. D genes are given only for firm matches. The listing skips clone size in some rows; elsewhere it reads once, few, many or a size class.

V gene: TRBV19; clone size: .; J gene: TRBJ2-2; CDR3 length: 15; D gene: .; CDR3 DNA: TGTGCCAGTAGTTCCCTACAGCTGAACACCGGGGAGCTGTTTTTT; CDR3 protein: CASSSLQLNTGELFF
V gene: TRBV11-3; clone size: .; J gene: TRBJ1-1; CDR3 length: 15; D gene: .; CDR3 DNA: TGTGCCAGCAGCTTAGACGGCAGAAAGGGGACTGAAGCTTTCTTT; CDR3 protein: CASSLDGRKGTEAFF
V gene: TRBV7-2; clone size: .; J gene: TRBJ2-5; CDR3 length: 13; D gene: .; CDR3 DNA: TGTGCCAGCAGCTTTCATTACCAAGAGACCCAGTACTTC; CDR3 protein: CASSFHYQETQYF
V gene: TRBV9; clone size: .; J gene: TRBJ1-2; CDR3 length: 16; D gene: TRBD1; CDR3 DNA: TGTGCCAGCAGCCCTCAGGGGGGACAGGGTATTTATGGCTACACCTTC; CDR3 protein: CASSPQGGQGIYGYTF
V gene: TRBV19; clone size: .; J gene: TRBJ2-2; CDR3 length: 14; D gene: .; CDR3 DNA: TGTGCCAGTAAGGCCGGGACGAACACCGGGGAGCTGTTTTTT; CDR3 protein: CASKAGTNTGELFF
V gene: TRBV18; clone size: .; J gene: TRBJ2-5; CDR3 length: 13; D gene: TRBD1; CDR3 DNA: TGTGCCTGCCGTGTAGGGGGCGGAGAGACCCAGTACTTC; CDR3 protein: CACRVGGGETQYF
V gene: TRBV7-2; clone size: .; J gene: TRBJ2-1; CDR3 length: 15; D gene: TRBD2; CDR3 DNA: TGTGCCAGCAGGGCCGGGACTAACTCCTACAATGAGCAGTTCTTC; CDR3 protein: CASRAGTNSYNEQFF
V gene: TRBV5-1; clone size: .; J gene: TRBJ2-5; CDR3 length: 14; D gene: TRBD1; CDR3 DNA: TGCGCCAGCAGCTTGGCAGGGGGATTGGAGACCCAGTACTTC; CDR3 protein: CASSLAGGLETQYF
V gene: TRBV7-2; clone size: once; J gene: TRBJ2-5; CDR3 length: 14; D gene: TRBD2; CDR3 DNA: TGTGCCAGCAGCTTGGGGGGGGTCCGAGAGACCCAGTACTTC; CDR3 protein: CASSLGGVRETQYF
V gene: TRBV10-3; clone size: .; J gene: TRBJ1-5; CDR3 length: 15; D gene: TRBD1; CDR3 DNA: TGTGCCATCAGCAATACGACAGGGCGGAATCAGCCCCAGCATTTT; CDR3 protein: CAISNTTGRNQPQHF
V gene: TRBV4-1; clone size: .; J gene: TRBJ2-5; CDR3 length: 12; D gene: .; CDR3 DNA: TGCGCCAGCAGCTCCGGAGGGGAGACCCAGTACTTC; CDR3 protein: CASSSGGETQYF
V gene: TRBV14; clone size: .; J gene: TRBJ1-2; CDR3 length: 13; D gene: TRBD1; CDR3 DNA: TGTGCCAGCAGCCAGGACAGGAGTTATGGCTACACCTTC; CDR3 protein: CASSQDRSYGYTF
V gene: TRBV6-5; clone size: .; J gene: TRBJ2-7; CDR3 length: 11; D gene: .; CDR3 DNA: TGTGCCAGCAGTGAACTCAGAGAGCAGTACTTC; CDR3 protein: CASSELREQYF
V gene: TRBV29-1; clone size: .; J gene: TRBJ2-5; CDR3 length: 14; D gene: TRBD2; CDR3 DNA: TGCAGCGCTATACTAGCGGGGGGGTTTGGGACCCAGTACTTC; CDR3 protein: CSAILAGGFGTQYF
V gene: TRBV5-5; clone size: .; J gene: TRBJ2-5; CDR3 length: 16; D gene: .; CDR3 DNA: TGTGCCAGCAGCCTTAGACGGGGCGCACTCCAAGAGACCCAGTACTTC; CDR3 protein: CASSLRRGALQETQYF
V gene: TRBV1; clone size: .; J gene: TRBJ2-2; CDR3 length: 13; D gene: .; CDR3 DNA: TGCACCAGCAGCCATGTGCTTACCGGGGAGCTGTTTTTT; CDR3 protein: CTSSHVLTGELFF
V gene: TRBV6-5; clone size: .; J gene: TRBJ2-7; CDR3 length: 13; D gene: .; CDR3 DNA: TGTGCCAGCAGTCTCGGACCCCGCTACGAGCAGTACTTC; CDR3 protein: CASSLGPRYEQYF
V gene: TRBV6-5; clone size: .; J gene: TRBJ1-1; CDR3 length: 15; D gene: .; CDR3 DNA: TGTGCCAGCAGTTACTCTCGACATTCGAACACTGAAGCTTTCTTT; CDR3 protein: CASSYSRHSNTEAFF
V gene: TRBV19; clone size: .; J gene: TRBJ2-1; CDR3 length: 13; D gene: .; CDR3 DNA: TGTGCCAGTACCACCCCTTGGGCAAATGAGCAGTTCTTC; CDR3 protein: CASTTPWANEQFF
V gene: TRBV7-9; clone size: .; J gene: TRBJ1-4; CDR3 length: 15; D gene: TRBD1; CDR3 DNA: TGTGCCAGCAGCTTGGGGACAGGCGGTAATGAAAAACTGTTTTTT; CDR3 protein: CASSLGTGGNEKLFF